Detailed here is one T cell receptor (beta chain). The antigen is not known. Primers: 60 Vbeta forward and 13 Jbeta reverse. Sequenced by immunoSEQ multiplex PCR; TCRdb stores in-frame clones only, minus some. This table holds more than 150,000 clones, roughly 75% found once. The sample comes from a study of cytomegalovirus exposure and HLA in healthy donors. Study-wide points: The authors confirmed in vitro that three CMV-associated chains were specific for CMV antigens.

The sequence was collected from a woman in her twenties or thirties in good health and CMV-seronegative. The sample was PBMCs.

In nucleotides, the CDR3 is TGCGCCAGCAGCCCTAGCGGGGGATTCTACAATGAGCAGTTCTTC. It codes for CASSPSGGFYNEQFF. V is TRBV4-1 and J is TRBJ2-1; 10 bases map to TRBD2. The V and J ends lost 4 bases and 3 bases, in that order; junction bases with no gene match: 3. This CDR3 comprises 15 residues. Germline V gene lookup returns CDR1 MGHRA and CDR2 YSYEKL.